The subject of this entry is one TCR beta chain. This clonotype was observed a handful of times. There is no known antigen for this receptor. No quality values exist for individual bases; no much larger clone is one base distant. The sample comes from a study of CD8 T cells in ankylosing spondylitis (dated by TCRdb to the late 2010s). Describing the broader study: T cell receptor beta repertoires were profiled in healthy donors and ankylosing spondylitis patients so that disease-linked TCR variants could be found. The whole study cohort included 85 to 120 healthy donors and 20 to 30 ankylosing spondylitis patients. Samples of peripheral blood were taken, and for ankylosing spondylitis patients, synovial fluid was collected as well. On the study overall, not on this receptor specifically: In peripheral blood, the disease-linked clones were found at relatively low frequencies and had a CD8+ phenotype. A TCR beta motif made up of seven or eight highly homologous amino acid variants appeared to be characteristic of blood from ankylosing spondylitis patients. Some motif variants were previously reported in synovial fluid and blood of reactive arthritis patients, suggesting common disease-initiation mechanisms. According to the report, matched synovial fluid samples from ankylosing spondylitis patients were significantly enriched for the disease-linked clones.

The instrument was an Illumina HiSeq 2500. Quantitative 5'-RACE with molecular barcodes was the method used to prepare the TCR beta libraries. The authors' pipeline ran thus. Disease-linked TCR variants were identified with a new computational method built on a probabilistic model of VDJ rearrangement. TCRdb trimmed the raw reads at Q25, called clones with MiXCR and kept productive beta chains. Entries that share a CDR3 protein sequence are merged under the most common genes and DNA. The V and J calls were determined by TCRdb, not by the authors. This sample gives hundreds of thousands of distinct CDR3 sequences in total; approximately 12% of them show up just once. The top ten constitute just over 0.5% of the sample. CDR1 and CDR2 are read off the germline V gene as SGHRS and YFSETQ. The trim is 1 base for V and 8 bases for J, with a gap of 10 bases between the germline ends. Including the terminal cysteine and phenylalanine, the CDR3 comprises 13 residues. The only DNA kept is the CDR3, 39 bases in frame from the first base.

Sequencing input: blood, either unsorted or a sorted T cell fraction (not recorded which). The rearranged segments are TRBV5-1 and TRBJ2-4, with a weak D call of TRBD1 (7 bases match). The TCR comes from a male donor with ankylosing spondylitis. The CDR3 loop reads CASSLLRGDIQYF. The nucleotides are TGCGCCAGCAGCTTGCTCAGGGGGGACATTCAGTACTTC.